Listed here is a single T cell receptor (beta chain). Its matching antigen is unknown. The CDR3 has 15 residues. V was cut by 0 bases and J by 7 bases, with 11 bases left in between. Germline CDR1 is SGHKS and CDR2 is YYEKEE (reference sequence). This sample was taken from a study of vaccination effects on CD4 cells after COVID-19. The protocol was immunoSEQ multiplex PCR, while the TCRdb copy is restricted to in-frame clones and leaves out a portion. The sample has 47,000 or so clones, about 70% seen once; the top ten hold over 6.5%. After roughly 10 days in culture, the CD4+ T cells were isolated. As their vaccination, participants received two doses of either BNT162b2 or mRNA-1273.

The TCR was taken from a human donor who received a COVID-19 vaccine. The specimen comprised CD4+ T cells from PBMCs cultured without peptide, sampled after COVID-19 vaccination. The chain combines TRBV5-5 with TRBJ1-6; D perhaps matches TRBD1 (5 bases). CDR3 region: CASSLGGEGNSPLHF. DNA of the CDR3: TGTGCCAGCAGCTTGGGGGGCGAGGGAAATTCACCCCTCCACTTT.